This T cell receptor (beta chain) comes out of a study of post-analysis software for immune sequencing data. Across the whole study: Relapsing-remitting, secondary progressive and progressive-relapsing forms of multiple sclerosis all featured among disease courses. Notes on the study in general: Compared against controls, patients with multiple sclerosis displayed significantly lower normalized Chao1 diversity. Several TRBV segments (TRBV5-6, TRBV5-1 and TRBV20-1 among them) occurred more frequently in patients than in controls.

As for this clonotype: What it binds is not known.

Presence of unique molecular identifiers characterized the TCR beta cDNA libraries. The source material, 1 to 10 million T cells, gave rise to approximately 520,000 cDNA molecules. TCRdb called the PCR reads again in MiXCR, with one record for every CDR3 protein. The repertoire has approximately 730,000 distinct CDR3 sequences, 25% to 30% of them found once; the top ten carry under 0.7%. The CDR3 extends over 14 amino acids. The V and J ends lost 9 bases and 5 bases, in that order; junction bases with no gene match: 8. Germline V lookup: CDR1 MDHEN, CDR2 SYDVKM. The sequenced material came from blood. The gene calls are TRBV28 and TRBJ2-1; TRBD2 matches at 9 bases. This receptor was obtained from a girl aged 10-17 years with multiple sclerosis. In DNA form, the CDR3 reads TGTGCCAGTAAATCCGGGACTAGCAACAATGAGCAGTTCTTC. Translated, it gives CASKSGTSNNEQFF.